This passage covers 10 T cell receptor beta chains from one sample sequenced in a study of cytomegalovirus exposure and HLA in healthy donors (dated 2017 in TCRdb). The method behind the library was the immunoSEQ multiplex PCR assay. The multiplex PCR relied on a mix of 60 forward primers for TCR Vbeta segments and 13 reverse primers for TCR Jbeta segments. Entries here come from immuneACCESS through TCRdb and include only in-frame sequences with V and J called. Some clones fail to appear in such tables; in the studies checked, an unresolved V gene covers under half of the shortfall, and the cause of the remainder is unknown. The sample has over 95,000 clones on record, around 70% of them singletons. The top ten clones comprise 4.2% of the sample. The sequencing input was PBMCs. All receptors come from a woman aged 40 to 49 in good health and CMV-seropositive.

The chain links TRBV9 to TRBJ2-3; no definite D call. This CDR3 region has 14 residues. The V and J ends lost 4 bases and 2 bases respectively, with 11 bases between them. The germline gives CDR1 SGDLS, CDR2 YYNGEE. DNA of the CDR3: TGTGCCAGCAGCCCGCGCACCTACACAGATACGCAGTATTTT. It specifies CASSPRTYTDTQYF.

The chain couples TRBV4-3 to TRBJ1-4, with 10 bases fitting TRBD1. Per germline, CDR1 LGHNA and CDR2 YSLEER. CDR3 length: 17 residues. Trimming took 0 bases from V and 6 from J; bases not matched to a gene: 7. CDR3 amino acids: CASSQDTSGTGDEKLFF. In DNA form, the CDR3 reads TGCGCCAGCAGCCAAGATACATCCGGGACAGGGGATGAAAAACTGTTTTTT.

This clone was detected only once. This chain links TRBV21-1 with TRBJ1-2. TRBV21-1 is tagged as a pseudogene. The length of the CDR3 is 13 residues. The CDR3 DNA follows: TGTGCTAACCAGACGGAGAGAAACTATGGCTACACCTTC. It encodes CANQTERNYGYTF.

The V gene is TRBV2, the J gene TRBJ2-7; 7 bases map to TRBD2. Germline assignment: CDR1 SNHLY and CDR2 FYNNEI. With V trimmed by 6 bases and J by 0 bases, 5 bases remained unmatched. This CDR3 is 14 amino acids long. CDR3 sequence: CASSSRDYSYEQYF. CDR3 DNA sequence: TGTGCCAGCAGCTCCCGGGACTACTCCTACGAGCAGTACTTC.

The chain has TRBV29-1 and TRBJ1-4, with unresolved D. The V gene lost 5 bases and the J gene lost 7 bases, with 14 bases spanning the gap. Germline CDR1 is SQVTM and CDR2 is ANQGSEA. The length of the CDR3 is 13 residues. CDR3 region: CSVLESPGEKLFF. The CDR3 coding sequence is TGCAGCGTTTTAGAGTCCCCGGGTGAAAAACTGTTTTTT.

The V call is TRBV5-6, the J call TRBJ2-5; TRBD1 might be the D (5 bases). The CDR3 length is 14 residues. Germline V lookup: CDR1 SGHDT, CDR2 YYEEEE. The germline V and J ends were trimmed by 1 base and 5 bases, with 12 bases remaining between them. The CDR3 loop reads CASSLTLGRETQYF. The CDR3 DNA follows: TGTGCCAGCAGCTTGACCCTGGGGCGGGAGACCCAGTACTTC.

This clone showed up just a few times. The V gene is TRBV19, the J gene TRBJ2-5, with a weak D call TRBD2 (7 bases). The V gene's germline CDR1 is LNHDA and CDR2 SQIVND (reference sequence). The ends were cut back, 4 bases at V and 1 base at J, with 13 bases in the middle. The CDR3 covers 15 residues. The CDR3 is CASSTGGTIQETQYF. DNA for the CDR3: TGTGCCAGTAGTACGGGGGGCACCATCCAAGAGACCCAGTACTTC.

As regards this clone: One end of the junction fails to match germline, which may point to a read error. The gene calls are TRBV30 and TRBJ2-4, with D possibly being TRBD2 (5 bases). There are 15 residues in the CDR3. Germline V gene data show CDR1 as GTSNPN and CDR2 as SVGIG (reference sequence). CDR3 coding DNA: TGTGCCTCGAGTGTTTCAGATCTAGCCAAAAACATTCCGTACTTC. Encoded protein: CASSVSDLAKNIPYF.

The chain is built from TRBV25-1 and TRBJ2-1; 8 bases align to TRBD2. The CDR3 spans 16 residues. Germline V CDR1 and CDR2: MGHDK, SYGVNS. V gave up 3 bases and J gave up 4 bases; unmatched junction bases: 8. The DNA for the CDR3 is TGTGCCAGCAGTGACGACACGGGAGGGAAGTACAATGAGCAGTTCTTC. Its translation: CASSDDTGGKYNEQFF.

The chain recombines TRBV11-2 with TRBJ2-3; the match to TRBD2 covers 12 bases. CDR3 size: 17 residues. V shed 5 bases and J 0 bases; nucleotides not matched to a gene: 6. The germline V gene has CDR1 SGHAT and CDR2 FQNNGV. The CDR3 DNA follows: TGTGCCAGCAGCCCCGGACTAGCGGGGACTAGCACAGATACGCAGTATTTT. Translation: CASSPGLAGTSTDTQYF.